This T cell receptor (beta chain) stems from a study of human T cells and chemical hapten exposure (dated by TCRdb to about 2021). Concerning the study at large: For sensitization, 2% DPC in acetone was applied to a 2 cm by 2 cm area of upper inner arm skin. Throughout the study period of 20 to 30 weeks, patients also received therapeutic DPC doses to the scalp every week. Patch testing was performed on the upper back with Finn chambers containing 0.01% DPC, and the patch tests were scored after 6 days according to International Contact Dermatitis Research Group standards. Most of the patients in the cohort were female, and the cohort covered alopecia areata with under or over 50% scalp involvement, alopecia totalis and alopecia universalis. Libraries were combined into a pool for sequencing, and differences in TCR yield between samples came mainly from small differences in library volumes within the pool. Peripheral blood TCR repertoire changes were tracked in vivo in alopecia patients during primary and secondary sensitization to the hapten diphenylcyclopropenone (DPC). Patient blood was sampled pre-sensitization (week 0) and at 2, 6 and about 24 weeks after DPC sensitization. Approximately 28 alopecia patients gave blood for TCR sequencing at one to four time points (pre-sensitization, 2, 6 and 24 weeks).

The sample's time point label is to be understood as: pre-sensitization, week 0. Explained via the paper, the treatment or condition label denotes: therapeutic diphenylcyclopropenone sensitization with weekly scalp DPC. Blood at each patch-test visit was drawn before the patch test was applied. Patients were considered eligible if aged 18 to 70, diagnosed with alopecia and deemed suitable for DPC therapy, and patients were excluded if pregnant. Unfractionated whole blood was collected in Tempus Blood RNA tubes, and total RNA was extracted from that blood. The library was prepared using RACE. Sequenced on a NextSeq 500. During library preparation, unique molecular identifiers were attached to individual cDNA molecules so that TCRs could be counted quantitatively and reproducibly. Each blood RNA sample was used to sequence both TCR alpha and TCR beta chains. The study's processing was this. Samples had a median of roughly 87,000 TCRs, with a range from roughly 23,224 to 750,000. The Decombinator software suite was used to annotate the V, J and CDR3 of the TCR reads. For the PS versus PT1 abundance plots, all samples were subsampled to the same number of TCRs (28,000). TCRs were defined as expanded if absent before sensitization and observed at least eight times at the 2-week time point. In-frame beta chains were kept once TCRdb had trimmed the public reads at Q25 with fastp and called clones with MiXCR. Each entry is one CDR3 protein sequence, shown with its most common DNA and genes. The V and J calls and clone size are TCRdb's, not the authors'. Counted in this sample were 52,000 or so distinct CDR3 sequences; around 10% of them appeared once. Roughly a tenth of the sample belongs to the ten largest clones.

Study-wide conclusions, independent of this receptor: DPC sensitization did not change the number of TCRs with a frequency above 1 in 1000, and there was no evidence of changes in global repertoire structure. Compared with pre-sensitization or healthy control sets, expanded TCRs formed significantly more large CDR3 similarity clusters, which is consistent with antigen-driven responses. After repeated subsampling, changes were observed in the strength of the expansion versus patch-test correlation and in the threshold at which the correlation became significant. Because every patient had alopecia, a presumed autoimmune disease, the patients' immune response might differ from that of healthy individuals. Patch test score was positively correlated with the number of PT1 expanded TCRs, with significance at thresholds 8, 16 and 32 but not at 4.

In this sample, this clonotype turned up many times. Which antigen it targets is not known. Base qualities are missing; no much larger clone stands one base away. Sequencing was performed on whole blood, taken in connection with sensitization to the hapten diphenylcyclopropenone (DPC). The TCR originated in a man aged 35-49 years with alopecia areata. Some clones in this sample may be carry-over from other donors' samples.

The CDR3 is CASSLGTSGRWGNEQFF. Here is the DNA: TGTGCCAGCAGTTTAGGGACTAGCGGGAGGTGGGGCAATGAGCAGTTCTTC. The chain is assembled from TRBV12-3 or TRBV12-4 and TRBJ2-1; 14 central bases correspond to TRBD2. Clipping removes 1 base from V and 6 bases from J, with 5 as the unmatched junction base count. The CDR3 starts with the cysteine, ends with the phenylalanine, and has 17 residues. Only the CDR3 portion is preserved as DNA: 51 bases, with reading frame beginning at the first base.